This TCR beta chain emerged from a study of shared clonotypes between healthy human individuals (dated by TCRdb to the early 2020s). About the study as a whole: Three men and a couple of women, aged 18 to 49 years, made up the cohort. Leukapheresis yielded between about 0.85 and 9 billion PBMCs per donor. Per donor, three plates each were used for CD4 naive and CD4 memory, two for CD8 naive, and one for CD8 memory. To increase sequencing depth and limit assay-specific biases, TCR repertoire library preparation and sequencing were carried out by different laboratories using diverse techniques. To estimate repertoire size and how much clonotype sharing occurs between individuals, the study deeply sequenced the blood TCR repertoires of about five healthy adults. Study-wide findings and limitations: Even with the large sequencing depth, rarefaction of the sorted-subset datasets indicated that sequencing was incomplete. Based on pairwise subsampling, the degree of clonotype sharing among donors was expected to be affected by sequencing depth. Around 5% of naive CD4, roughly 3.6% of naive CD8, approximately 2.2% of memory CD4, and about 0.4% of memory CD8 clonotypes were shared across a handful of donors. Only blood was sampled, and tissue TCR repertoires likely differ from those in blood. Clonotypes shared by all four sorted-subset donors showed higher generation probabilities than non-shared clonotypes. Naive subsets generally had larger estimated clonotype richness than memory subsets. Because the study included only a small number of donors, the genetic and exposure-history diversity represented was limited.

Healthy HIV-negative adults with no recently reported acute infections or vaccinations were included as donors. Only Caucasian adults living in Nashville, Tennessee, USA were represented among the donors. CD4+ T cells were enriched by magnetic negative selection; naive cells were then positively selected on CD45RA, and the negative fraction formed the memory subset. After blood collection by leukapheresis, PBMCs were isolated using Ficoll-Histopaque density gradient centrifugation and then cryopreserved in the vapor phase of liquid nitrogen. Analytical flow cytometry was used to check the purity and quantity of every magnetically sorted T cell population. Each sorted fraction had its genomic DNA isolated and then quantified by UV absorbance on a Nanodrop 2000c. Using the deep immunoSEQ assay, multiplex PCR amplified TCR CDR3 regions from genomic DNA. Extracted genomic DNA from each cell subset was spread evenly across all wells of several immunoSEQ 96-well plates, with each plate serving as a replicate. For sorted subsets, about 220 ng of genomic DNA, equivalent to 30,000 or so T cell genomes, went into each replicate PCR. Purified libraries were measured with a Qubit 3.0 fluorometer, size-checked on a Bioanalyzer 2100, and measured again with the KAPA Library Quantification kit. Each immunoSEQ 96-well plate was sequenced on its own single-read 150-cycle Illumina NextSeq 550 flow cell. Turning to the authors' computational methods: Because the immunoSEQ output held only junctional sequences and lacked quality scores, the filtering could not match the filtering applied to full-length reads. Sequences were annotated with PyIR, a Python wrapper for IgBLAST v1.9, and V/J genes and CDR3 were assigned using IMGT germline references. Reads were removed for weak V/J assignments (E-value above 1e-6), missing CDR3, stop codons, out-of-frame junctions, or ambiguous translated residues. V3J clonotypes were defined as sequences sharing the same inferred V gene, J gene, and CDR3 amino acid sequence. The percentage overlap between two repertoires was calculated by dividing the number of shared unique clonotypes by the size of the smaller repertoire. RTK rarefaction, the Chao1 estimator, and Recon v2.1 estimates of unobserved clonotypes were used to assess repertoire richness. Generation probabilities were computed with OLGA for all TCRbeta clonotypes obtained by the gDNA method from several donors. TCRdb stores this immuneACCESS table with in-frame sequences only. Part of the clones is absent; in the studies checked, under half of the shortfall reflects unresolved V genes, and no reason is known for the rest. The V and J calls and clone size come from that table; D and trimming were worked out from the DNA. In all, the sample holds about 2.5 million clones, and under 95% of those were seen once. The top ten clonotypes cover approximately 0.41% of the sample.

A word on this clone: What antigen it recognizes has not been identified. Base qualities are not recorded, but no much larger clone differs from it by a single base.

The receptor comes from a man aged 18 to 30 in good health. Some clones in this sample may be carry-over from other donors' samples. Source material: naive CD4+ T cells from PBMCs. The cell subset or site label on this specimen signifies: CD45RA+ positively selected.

The CDR3 protein sequence reads: CASTQIASRELFF. In nucleotides, the sequence is TGTGCCAGCACGCAGATAGCATCCCGGGAGCTGTTTTTT. Here the chain combines TRBV28 and TRBJ2-2, with no reliable assignment of the D segment. V loses 7 bases, J loses 9 bases, and the germline ends lie 15 bases apart. CDR3 length: 13 amino acids, cysteine to phenylalanine. Of the read, only the CDR3 DNA is kept; its 39 bases are in frame from base 1. The CDR1 and CDR2 encoded by the germline V gene are MDHEN and SYDVKM.